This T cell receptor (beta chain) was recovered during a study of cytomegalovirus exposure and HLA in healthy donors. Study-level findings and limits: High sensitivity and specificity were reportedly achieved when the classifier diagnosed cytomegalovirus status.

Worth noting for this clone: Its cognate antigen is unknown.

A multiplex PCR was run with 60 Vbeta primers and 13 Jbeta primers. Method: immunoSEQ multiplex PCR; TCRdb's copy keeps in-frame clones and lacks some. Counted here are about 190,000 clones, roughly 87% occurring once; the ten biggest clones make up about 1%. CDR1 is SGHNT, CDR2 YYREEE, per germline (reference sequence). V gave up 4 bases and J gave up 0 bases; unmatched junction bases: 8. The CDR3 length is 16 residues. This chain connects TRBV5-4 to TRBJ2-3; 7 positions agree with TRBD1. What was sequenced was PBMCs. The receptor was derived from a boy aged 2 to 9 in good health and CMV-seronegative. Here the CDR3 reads CASSAAGTASTDTQYF. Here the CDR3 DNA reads TGTGCCAGCAGCGCCGCCGGGACAGCTAGCACAGATACGCAGTATTTT.